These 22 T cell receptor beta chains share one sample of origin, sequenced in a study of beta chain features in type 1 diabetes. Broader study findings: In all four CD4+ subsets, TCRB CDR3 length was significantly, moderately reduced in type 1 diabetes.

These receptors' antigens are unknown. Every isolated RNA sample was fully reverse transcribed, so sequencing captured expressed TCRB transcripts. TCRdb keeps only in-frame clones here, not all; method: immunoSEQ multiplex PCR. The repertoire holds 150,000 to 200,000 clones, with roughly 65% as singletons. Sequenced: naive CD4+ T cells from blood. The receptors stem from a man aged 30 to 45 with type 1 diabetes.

Here the CDR3 DNA reads TGCAGTGTTCCGTACCAAGAGACCCAGTACTTC. Amino acids: CSVPYQETQYF. This chain uses TRBV20-1 with TRBJ2-5; D remains ambiguous. The CDR3 sequence is 11 residues long. V was cut by 7 bases and J by 0 bases, with 6 bases left in between. Germline CDR1 is DFQATT and CDR2 is SNEGSKA (reference sequence).

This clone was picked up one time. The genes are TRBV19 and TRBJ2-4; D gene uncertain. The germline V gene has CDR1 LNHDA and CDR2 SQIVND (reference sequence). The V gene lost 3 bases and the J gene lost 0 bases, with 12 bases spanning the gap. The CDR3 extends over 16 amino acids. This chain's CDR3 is CASSIGSLVAKNIQYF. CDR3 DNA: TGTGCCAGTAGTATCGGCAGTTTAGTAGCCAAAAACATTCAGTACTTC.

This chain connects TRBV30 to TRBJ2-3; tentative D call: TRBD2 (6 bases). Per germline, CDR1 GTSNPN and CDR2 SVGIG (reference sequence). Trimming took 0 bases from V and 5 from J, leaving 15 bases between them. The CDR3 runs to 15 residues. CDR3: CAWSVEGGDGDTQYF. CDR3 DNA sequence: TGTGCCTGGAGTGTAGAGGGCGGGGACGGAGATACGCAGTATTTT.

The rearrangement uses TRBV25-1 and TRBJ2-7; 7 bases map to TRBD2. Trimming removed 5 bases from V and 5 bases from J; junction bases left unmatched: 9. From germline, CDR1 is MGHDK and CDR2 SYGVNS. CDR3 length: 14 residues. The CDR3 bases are TGTGCCAGCAGTAAAGGGGAGGGGCGGAACGAGCAGTACTTC. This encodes CASSKGEGRNEQYF.

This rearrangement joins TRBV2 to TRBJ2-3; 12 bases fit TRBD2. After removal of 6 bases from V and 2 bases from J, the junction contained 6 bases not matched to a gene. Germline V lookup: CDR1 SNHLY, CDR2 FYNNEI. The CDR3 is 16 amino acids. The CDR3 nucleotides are TGTGCCAGCAGGGTTGGACTAGCGGGGCTCACAGATACGCAGTATTTT. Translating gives CASRVGLAGLTDTQYF.

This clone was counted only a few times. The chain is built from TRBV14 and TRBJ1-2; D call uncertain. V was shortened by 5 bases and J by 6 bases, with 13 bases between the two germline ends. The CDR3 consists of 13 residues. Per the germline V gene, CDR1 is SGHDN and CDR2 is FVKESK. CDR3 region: CASSFVLGNGYTF. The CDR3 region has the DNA TGTGCCAGCAGCTTTGTACTAGGGAATGGCTACACCTTC.

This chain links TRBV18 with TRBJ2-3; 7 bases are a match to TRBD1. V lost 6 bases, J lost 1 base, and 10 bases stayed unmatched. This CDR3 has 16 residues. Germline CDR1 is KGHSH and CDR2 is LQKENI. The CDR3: CASSPAGTEGTDTQYF. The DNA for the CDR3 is TGTGCCAGCTCCCCGGCCGGGACAGAAGGCACAGATACGCAGTATTTT.

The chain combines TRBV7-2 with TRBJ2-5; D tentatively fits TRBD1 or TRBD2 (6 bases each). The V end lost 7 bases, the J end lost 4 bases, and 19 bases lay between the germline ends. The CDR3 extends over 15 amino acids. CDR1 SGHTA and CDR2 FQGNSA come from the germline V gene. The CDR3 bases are TGTGCCAGCATTGAGACTAGGCTGGGGGCAGAGACCCAGTACTTC. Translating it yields CASIETRLGAETQYF. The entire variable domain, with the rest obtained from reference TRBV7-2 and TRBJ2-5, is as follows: GAGVSQSPSNKVTEKGKDVELRCDPISGHTALYWYRQSLGQGLEFLIYFQGNSAPDKSGLPSDRFSAERTGGSVSTLTIQRTQQEDSAVYLCASIETRLGAETQYFGPGTRLLVL.

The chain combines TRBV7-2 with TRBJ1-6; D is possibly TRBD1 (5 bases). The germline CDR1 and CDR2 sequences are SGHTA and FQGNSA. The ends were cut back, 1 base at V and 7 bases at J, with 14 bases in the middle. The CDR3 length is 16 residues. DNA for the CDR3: TGTGCCAGCAGCTTAGTCGGGGCGGCGCCGAATTCACCCCTCCACTTT. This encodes CASSLVGAAPNSPLHF.

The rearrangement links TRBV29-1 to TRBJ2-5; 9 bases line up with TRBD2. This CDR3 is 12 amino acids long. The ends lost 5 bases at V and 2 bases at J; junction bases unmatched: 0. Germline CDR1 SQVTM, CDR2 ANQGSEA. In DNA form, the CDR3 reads TGCAGCGTTAGCGGGGGGCAAGAGACCCAGTACTTC. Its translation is CSVSGGQETQYF.

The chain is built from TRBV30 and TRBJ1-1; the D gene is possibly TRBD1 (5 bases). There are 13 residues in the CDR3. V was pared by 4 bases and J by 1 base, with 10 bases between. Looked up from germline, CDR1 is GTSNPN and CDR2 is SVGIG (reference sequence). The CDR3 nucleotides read TGTGCCTGGAATGCAGGGTGGAACACTGAAGCTTTCTTT. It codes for CAWNAGWNTEAFF. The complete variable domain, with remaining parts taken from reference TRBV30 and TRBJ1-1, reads SQTIHQWPATLVQPVGSPLSLECTVEGTSNPNLYWYRQAAGRGLQLLFYSVGIGQISSEVPQNLSASRPQDRQFILSSKKLLLSDSGFYLCAWNAGWNTEAFFGQGTRLTVV.

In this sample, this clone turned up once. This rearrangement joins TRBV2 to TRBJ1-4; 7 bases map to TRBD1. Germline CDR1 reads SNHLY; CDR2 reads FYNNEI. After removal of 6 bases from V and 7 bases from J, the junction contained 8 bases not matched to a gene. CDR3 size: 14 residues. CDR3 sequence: CASSQQGRGEKLFF. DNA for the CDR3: TGTGCCAGCAGCCAACAGGGGAGGGGTGAAAAACTGTTTTTT.

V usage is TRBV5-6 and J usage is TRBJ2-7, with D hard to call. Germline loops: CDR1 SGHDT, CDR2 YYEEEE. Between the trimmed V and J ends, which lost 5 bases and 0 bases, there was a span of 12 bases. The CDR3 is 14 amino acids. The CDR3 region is CASSSGIYSYEQYF. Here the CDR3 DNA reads TGTGCCAGCAGTAGTGGCATTTACTCCTACGAGCAGTACTTC. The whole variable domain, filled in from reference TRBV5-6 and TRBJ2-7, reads DAGVTQSPTHLIKTRGQQVTLRCSPKSGHDTVSWYQQALGQGPQFIFQYYEEEERQRGNFPDRFSGHQFPNYSSELNVNALLLGDSALYLCASSSGIYSYEQYFGPGTRLTVT.

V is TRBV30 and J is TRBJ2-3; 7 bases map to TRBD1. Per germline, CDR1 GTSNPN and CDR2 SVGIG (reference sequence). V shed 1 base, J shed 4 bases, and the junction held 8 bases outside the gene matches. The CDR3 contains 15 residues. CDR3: CAWSASLTGADTQYF. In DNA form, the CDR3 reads TGTGCCTGGAGTGCATCCCTAACAGGGGCAGATACGCAGTATTTT. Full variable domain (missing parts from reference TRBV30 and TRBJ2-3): SQTIHQWPATLVQPVGSPLSLECTVEGTSNPNLYWYRQAAGRGLQLLFYSVGIGQISSEVPQNLSASRPQDRQFILSSKKLLLSDSGFYLCAWSASLTGADTQYFGPGTRLTVL.

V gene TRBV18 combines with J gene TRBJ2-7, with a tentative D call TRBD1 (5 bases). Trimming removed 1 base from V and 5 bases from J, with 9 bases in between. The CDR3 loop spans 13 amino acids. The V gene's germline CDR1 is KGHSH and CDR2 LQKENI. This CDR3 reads CASSPLAGHEQYF. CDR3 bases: TGTGCCAGCTCACCACTCGCAGGGCACGAGCAGTACTTC.

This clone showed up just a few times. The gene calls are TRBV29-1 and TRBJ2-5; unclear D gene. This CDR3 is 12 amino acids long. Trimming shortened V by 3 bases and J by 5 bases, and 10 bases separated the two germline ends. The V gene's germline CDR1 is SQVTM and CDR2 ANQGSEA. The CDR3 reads CSVDGGEETQYF. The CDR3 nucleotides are TGCAGCGTTGATGGCGGAGAGGAGACCCAGTACTTC.

The CDR3 DNA is TGCAGCGTGGAGGGGGGAATAGAGACCCAGTACTTC. It encodes CSVEGGIETQYF. V usage is TRBV29-1 and J usage is TRBJ2-5, with D perhaps TRBD1 or TRBD2 (6 bases each). Germline CDR1 and CDR2: SQVTM and ANQGSEA. The CDR3 has 12 residues. Trimming stripped 6 bases from V and 4 bases from J, with 12 bases between.

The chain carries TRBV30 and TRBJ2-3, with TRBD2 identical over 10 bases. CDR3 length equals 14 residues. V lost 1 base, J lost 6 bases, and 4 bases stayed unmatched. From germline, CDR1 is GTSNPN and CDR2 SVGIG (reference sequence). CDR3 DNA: TGTGCCTGGAGTGGGAGTAGCGGGGGGGATACGCAGTATTTT. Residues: CAWSGSSGGDTQYF.

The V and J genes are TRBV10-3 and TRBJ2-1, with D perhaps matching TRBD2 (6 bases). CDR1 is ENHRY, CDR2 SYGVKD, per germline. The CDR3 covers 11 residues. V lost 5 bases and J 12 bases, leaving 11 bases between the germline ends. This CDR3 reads CAISTGEGQFF. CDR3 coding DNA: TGTGCCATCAGTACGGGAGAGGGGCAGTTCTTC.

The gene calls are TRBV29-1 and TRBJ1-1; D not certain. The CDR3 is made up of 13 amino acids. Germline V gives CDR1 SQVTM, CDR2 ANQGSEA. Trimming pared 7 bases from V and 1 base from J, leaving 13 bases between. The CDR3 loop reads CSAQGRANTEAFF. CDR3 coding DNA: TGCAGCGCCCAAGGACGGGCGAACACTGAAGCTTTCTTT.

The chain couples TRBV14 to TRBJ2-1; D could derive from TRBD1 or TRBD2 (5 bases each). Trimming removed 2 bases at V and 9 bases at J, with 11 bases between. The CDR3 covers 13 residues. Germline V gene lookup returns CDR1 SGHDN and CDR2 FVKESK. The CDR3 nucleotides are TGTGCCAGCAGCCAAAGAGGGACCGGTGAGCAGTTCTTC. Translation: CASSQRGTGEQFF.

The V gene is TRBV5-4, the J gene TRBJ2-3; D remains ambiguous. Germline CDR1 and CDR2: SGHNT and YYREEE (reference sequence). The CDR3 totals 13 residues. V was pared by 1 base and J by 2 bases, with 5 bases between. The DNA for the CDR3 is TGTGCCAGCAGCTTGCTCTCCACAGATACGCAGTATTTT. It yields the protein CASSLLSTDTQYF.